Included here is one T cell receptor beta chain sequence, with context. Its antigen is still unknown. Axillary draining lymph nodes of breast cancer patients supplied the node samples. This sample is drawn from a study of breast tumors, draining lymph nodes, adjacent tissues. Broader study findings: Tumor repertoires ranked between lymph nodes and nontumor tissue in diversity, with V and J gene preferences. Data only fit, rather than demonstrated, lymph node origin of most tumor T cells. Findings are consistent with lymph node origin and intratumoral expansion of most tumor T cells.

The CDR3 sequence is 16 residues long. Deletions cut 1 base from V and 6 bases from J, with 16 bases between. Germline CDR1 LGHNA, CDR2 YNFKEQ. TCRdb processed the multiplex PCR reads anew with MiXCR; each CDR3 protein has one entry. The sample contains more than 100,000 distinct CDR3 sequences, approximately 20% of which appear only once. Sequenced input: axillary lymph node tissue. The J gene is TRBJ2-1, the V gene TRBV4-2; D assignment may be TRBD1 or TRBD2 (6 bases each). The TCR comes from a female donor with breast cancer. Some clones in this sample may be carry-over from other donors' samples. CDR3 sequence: CASSQVGGSTGNEQFF. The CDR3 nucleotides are TGTGCCAGCAGCCAAGTAGGGGGGAGTACGGGCAATGAGCAGTTCTTC.